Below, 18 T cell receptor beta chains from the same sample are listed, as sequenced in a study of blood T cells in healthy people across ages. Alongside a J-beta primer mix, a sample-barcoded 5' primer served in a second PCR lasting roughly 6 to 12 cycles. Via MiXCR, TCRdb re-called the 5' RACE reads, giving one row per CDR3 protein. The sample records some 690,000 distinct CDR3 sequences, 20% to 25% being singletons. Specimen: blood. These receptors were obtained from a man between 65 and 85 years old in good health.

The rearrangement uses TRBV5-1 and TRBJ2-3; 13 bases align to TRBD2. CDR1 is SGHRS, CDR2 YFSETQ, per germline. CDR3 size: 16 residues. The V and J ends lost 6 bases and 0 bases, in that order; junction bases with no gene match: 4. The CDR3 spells CASKTSGGLSTDTQYF. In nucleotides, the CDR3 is TGCGCCAGCAAGACTAGCGGGGGGCTTAGCACAGATACGCAGTATTTT.

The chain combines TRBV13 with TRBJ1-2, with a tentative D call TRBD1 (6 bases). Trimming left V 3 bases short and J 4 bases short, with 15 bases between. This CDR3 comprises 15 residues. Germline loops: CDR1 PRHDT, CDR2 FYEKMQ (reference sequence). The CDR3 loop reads CASSFGGGTLYGYTF. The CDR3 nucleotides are TGTGCCAGCAGCTTCGGCGGCGGGACACTCTATGGCTACACCTTC. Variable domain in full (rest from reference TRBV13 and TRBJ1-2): AAGVIQSPRHLIKEKRETATLKCYPIPRHDTVYWYQQGPGQDPQFLISFYEKMQSDKGSIPDRFSAQQFSDYHSELNMSSLELGDSALYFCASSFGGGTLYGYTFGSGTRLTVV.

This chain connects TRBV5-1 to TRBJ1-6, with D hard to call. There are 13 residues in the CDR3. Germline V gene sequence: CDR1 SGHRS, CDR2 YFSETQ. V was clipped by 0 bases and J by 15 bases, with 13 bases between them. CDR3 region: CASSLETSRDLHF. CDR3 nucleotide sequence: TGCGCCAGCAGCTTGGAAACGTCTCGCGACCTCCACTTT.

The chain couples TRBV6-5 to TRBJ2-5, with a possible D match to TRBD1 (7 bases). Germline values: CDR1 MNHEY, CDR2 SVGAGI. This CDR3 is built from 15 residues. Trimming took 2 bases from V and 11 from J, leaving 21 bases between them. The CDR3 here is CASSYSPDRDSEQYF. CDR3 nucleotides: TGTGCCAGCAGTTACAGCCCCGACAGGGACTCTGAGCAGTACTTC.

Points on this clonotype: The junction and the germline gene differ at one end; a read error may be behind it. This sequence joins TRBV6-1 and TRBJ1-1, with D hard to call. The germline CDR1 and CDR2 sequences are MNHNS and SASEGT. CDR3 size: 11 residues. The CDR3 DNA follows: TGCGCCATAGTGCGAGGGTCTGAAGCTTTCTTT. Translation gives CAIVRGSEAFF.

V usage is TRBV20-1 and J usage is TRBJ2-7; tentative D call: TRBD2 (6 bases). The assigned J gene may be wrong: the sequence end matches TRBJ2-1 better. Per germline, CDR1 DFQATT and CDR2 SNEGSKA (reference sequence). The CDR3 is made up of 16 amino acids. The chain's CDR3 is CSAAGGYAVRLNEQFF. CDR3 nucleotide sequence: TGCAGTGCCGCCGGGGGTTACGCCGTTCGTCTCAATGAGCAGTTCTTC.

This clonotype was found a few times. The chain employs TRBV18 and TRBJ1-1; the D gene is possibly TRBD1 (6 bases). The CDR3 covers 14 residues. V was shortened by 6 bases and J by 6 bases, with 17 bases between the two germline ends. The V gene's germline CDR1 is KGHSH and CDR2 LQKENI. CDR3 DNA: TGTGCCAGCTCTCCAGCGCAGGGGCGCGCTGAAGCTTTCTTT. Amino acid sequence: CASSPAQGRAEAFF.

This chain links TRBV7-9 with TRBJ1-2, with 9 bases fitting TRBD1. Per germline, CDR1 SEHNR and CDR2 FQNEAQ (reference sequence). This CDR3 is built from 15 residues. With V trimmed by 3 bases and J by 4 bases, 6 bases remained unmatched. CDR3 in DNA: TGTGCCAGCAGCTTCGATGACAGGGGGGCCTATGGCTACACCTTC. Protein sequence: CASSFDDRGAYGYTF.

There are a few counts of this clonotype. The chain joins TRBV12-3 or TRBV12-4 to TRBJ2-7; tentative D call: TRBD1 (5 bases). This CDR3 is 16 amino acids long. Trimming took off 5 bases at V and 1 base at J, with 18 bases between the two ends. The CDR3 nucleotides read TGTGCCAGCAGTCAGCAGGGTGCCGCCTTATCCTACGAGCAGTACTTC. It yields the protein CASSQQGAALSYEQYF.

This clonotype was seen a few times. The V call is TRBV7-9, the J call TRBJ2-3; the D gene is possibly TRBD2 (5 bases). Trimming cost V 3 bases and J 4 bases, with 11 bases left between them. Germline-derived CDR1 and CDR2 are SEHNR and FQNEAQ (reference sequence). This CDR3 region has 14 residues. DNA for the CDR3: TGTGCCAGCAGCTTCACGGAGGCGGCAGATACGCAGTATTTT. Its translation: CASSFTEAADTQYF.

In nucleotides, the CDR3 is TGTGCCAGCAGCCCCCGGCGAGGGGGTTCTAATGAAAAACTGTTTTTT. Protein product: CASSPRRGGSNEKLFF. The chain links TRBV12-3 or TRBV12-4 to TRBJ1-4; perhaps TRBD1 as D (6 bases). Between the trimmed V and J ends, which lost 6 bases and 3 bases, there was a span of 17 bases. The CDR3 is 16 residues long.

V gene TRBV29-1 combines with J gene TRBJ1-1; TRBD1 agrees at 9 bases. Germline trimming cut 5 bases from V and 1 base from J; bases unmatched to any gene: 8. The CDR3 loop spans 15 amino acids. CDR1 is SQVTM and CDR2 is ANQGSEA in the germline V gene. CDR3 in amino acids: CSVQYRGRWNTEAFF. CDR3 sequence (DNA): TGCAGCGTTCAGTACAGGGGGCGATGGAACACTGAAGCTTTCTTT.

The CDR3 nucleotides read TGCAGTGCTAGGGGAAGTGGGGAGACCCAGTACTTC. Translating it yields CSARGSGETQYF. The chain combines TRBV20-1 with TRBJ2-5; D is uncertain. Deletions cut 3 bases from V and 5 bases from J, with 10 bases between. CDR1 is DFQATT, CDR2 SNEGSKA, per germline (reference sequence). The CDR3 covers 12 residues.

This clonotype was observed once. Written as DNA, the CDR3 is TGTGCCAGCATTAGACACCTTCGTGGCGAGCAGTACTTC. Translation gives CASIRHLRGEQYF. The chain has TRBV2 and TRBJ2-7; D gene uncertain. Per germline, CDR1 SNHLY and CDR2 FYNNEI. Deletions cut 7 bases from V and 6 bases from J, with 16 bases between. This CDR3 spans 13 amino acids. Together with reference TRBV2 and TRBJ2-7, the CDR3 gives the full variable domain: EPEVTQTPSHQVTQMGQEVILRCVPISNHLYFYWYRQILGQKVEFLVSFYNNEISEKSEIFDDQFSVERPDGSNFTLKIRSTKLEDSAMYFCASIRHLRGEQYFGPGTRLTVT.

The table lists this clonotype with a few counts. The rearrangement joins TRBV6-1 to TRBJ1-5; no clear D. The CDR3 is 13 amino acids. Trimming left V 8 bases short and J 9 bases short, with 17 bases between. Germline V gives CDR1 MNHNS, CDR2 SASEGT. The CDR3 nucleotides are TGTGCCAGCGGCACAGATATTTTTGGGCCCCAGCATTTT. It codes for CASGTDIFGPQHF.

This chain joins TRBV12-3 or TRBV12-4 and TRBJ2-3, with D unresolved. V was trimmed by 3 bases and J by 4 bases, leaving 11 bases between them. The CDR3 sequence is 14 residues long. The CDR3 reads CASSFGWNPDTQYF. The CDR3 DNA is TGTGCCAGCAGTTTTGGATGGAACCCAGATACGCAGTATTTT.

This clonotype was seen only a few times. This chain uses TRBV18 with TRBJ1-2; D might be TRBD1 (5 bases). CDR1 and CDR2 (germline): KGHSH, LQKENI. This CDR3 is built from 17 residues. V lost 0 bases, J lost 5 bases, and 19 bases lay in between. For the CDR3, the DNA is TGTGCCAGCTCACCACCGGCAGCGAGCCGGGGGAAGTATGGCTACACCTTC. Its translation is CASSPPAASRGKYGYTF.

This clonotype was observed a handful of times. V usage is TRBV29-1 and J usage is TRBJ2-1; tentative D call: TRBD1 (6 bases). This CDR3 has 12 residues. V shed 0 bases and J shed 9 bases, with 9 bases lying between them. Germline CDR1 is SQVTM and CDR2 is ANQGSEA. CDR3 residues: CSVEELGGEQFF. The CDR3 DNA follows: TGCAGCGTTGAAGAACTAGGGGGTGAGCAGTTCTTC.